This T cell receptor beta chain stems from a study of T cells in localized non-small cell lung cancer. Germline CDR1 is MNHEY and CDR2 is SMNVEV (reference sequence). V lost 6 bases, J lost 3 bases, and 11 bases lay in between. This CDR3 contains 13 residues. This clone has only a few counts. What it binds is unknown. Assay used: immunoSEQ multiplex PCR; TCRdb lists only in-frame clones, some missing. The sample yields approximately 11,000 clones, approximately 87% seen once. The study, taken as a whole, reports: Adjacent uninvolved lung had the highest clonality, suggesting focused antigen responses. Of the top 100 tumor clones, median around 60 were in adjacent lung, approximately 28 among its top 100. Longer overall survival accompanied higher blood T cell density. Because researchers sequenced only one region of the tumor, heterogeneity is still possible.

The receptor was isolated from a male donor older than 55 with stage I lung adenocarcinoma. The V call is TRBV27, the J call TRBJ1-2, with D possibly being TRBD1 (6 bases). The starting material was peripheral blood, obtained before any cancer treatment. For the CDR3, the DNA is TGTGCCAGCAGGCGACAGGCCGACTATGGCTACACCTTC. Protein: CASRRQADYGYTF.